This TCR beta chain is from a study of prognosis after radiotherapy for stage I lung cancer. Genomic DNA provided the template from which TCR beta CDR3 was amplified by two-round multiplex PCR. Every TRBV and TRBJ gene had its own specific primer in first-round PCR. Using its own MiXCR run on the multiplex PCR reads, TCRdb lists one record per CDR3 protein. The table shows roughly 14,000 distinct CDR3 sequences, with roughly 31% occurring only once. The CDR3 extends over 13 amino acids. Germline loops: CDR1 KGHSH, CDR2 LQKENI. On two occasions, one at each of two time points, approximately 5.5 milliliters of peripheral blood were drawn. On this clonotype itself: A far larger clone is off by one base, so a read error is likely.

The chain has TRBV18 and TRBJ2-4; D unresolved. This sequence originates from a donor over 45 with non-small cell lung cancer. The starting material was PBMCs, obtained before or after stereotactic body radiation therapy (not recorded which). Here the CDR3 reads CASSPLDGNEQSF. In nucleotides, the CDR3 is TGTGCCAGCTCACCACTCGATGGCAATGAGCAGTCCTTC. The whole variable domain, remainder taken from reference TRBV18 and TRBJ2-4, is NAGVMQNPRHLVRRRGQEARLRCSPMKGHSHVYWYRQLPEEGLKFMVYLQKENIIDESGMPKERFSAEFPKEGPSILRIQQVVRGDSAAYFCASSPLDGNEQSFGAGTRLSVL.